The 22 T cell receptor beta chains below come from one sample, sequenced in a study of OX40 agonist ivuxolimab in advanced cancers. Sequencing used immunoSEQ multiplex PCR; TCRdb keeps in-frame clones, though not all of them. The sample has tens of thousands of clones, around 92% seen once. Sequencing used CD4+ or CD8+ T cells sorted from blood, obtained in a trial of the OX40 agonist ivuxolimab. These receptors came from an adult with an advanced solid tumor such as melanoma, head and neck, liver or kidney cancer.

This sequence joins TRBV27 and TRBJ2-3; 7 positions agree with TRBD2. The trim removed 10 bases at V and 6 bases at J, leaving 4 bases unmatched. The germline V gene encodes CDR1 MNHEY and CDR2 SMNVEV (reference sequence). The CDR3 extends over 11 amino acids. CDR3 sequence (DNA): TGTGCCACCCGACTAGCCGATACGCAGTATTTT. The encoded protein is CATRLADTQYF.

The rearrangement joins TRBV6-6 to TRBJ1-5; weak D call: TRBD1 (5 bases). Trimming took 5 bases from V and 5 from J, leaving 13 bases between them. The CDR3 contains 14 residues. Germline V CDR1 and CDR2: MNHNY, SVGAGI (reference sequence). CDR3 residues: CASSTRGPDQPQHF. The CDR3 DNA sequence: TGTGCCAGCAGTACAAGGGGACCTGATCAGCCCCAGCATTTT.

The genes are TRBV6-5 and TRBJ2-1; 7 bases match TRBD2. Trimming removed 2 bases from V and 3 bases from J; junction bases left unmatched: 4. The CDR3 spans 15 residues. CDR1 and CDR2 (germline): MNHEY, SVGAGI. The CDR3 DNA reads as TGTGCCAGCAGTTACGAGCGGGGAGACTACAATGAGCAGTTCTTC. Its protein product is CASSYERGDYNEQFF.

In its sample, this clone was seen once. The chain combines TRBV9 with TRBJ2-2; D not resolved. Germline CDR1 reads SGDLS; CDR2 reads YYNGEE. CDR3 length: 12 residues. Between the trimmed V and J ends, which lost 0 bases and 7 bases, there was a span of 4 bases. The CDR3 here is CASSVEGGELFF. The CDR3 region has the DNA TGTGCCAGCAGCGTAGAGGGCGGGGAGCTGTTTTTT.

V usage is TRBV7-9 and J usage is TRBJ1-5; D is unresolved. This CDR3 has 12 amino acids. The germline V gene has CDR1 SEHNR and CDR2 FQNEAQ (reference sequence). The ends were cut back, 8 bases at V and 2 bases at J, with 7 bases in the middle. The CDR3 loop reads CASAMGNQPQHF. The CDR3 nucleotides read TGTGCCAGCGCCATGGGCAATCAGCCCCAGCATTTT.

This chain connects TRBV30 to TRBJ2-1; 8 nucleotides agree with TRBD2. The CDR3 runs to 13 residues. Per germline, CDR1 GTSNPN and CDR2 SVGIG (reference sequence). The CDR3 here is CAAGRANDNEQFF. CDR3 coding DNA: TGTGCAGCCGGGAGGGCCAATGACAATGAGCAGTTCTTC.

The rearrangement links TRBV4-3 to TRBJ2-7; weak D call: TRBD2 (5 bases). V lost 1 base and J lost 4, with 14 bases in between. Germline V gene sequence: CDR1 LGHNA, CDR2 YSLEER. The CDR3 covers 15 residues. CDR3: CASSQVVGSEYEQYF. The CDR3 DNA reads as TGCGCCAGCAGCCAAGTCGTAGGGAGCGAGTACGAGCAGTACTTC.

The genes are TRBV4-3 and TRBJ1-6; D perhaps matches TRBD1 (5 bases). Trimming removed 0 bases at V and 9 bases at J, with 12 bases between. CDR1 LGHNA and CDR2 YSLEER come from the germline V gene. This CDR3 is 15 amino acids long. The CDR3 loop reads CASSQDSGTSSPLHF. The DNA for the CDR3 is TGCGCCAGCAGCCAAGATTCAGGGACTAGTTCACCCCTCCACTTT.

This clone was recorded once. The V gene is TRBV6-5, the J gene TRBJ2-5; D unclear. CDR3 length: 13 amino acids. CDR1 and CDR2 (germline): MNHEY, SVGAGI. Trimming removed 5 bases at V and 0 bases at J, with 7 bases between. CDR3 DNA: TGTGCCAGCAGTGAGGTGTACCAAGAGACCCAGTACTTC. Protein sequence: CASSEVYQETQYF.

J is TRBJ2-5 and V is TRBV29-1; perhaps TRBD2 as D (6 bases). CDR1 and CDR2 from the germline V gene are SQVTM and ANQGSEA. The CDR3 covers 17 residues. Between the trimmed V and J ends, which lost 3 bases and 1 base, there was a span of 21 bases. CDR3 in amino acids: CSVDGDEGREFQETQYF. For the CDR3, the DNA is TGCAGCGTTGATGGAGATGAGGGCCGGGAGTTCCAAGAGACCCAGTACTTC.

The V and J genes are TRBV27 and TRBJ2-7; a possible D gene is TRBD1 (6 bases). V lost 5 bases and J lost 6, with 23 bases in between. The CDR3 has 16 residues. Per the germline V gene, CDR1 is MNHEY and CDR2 is SMNVEV (reference sequence). Here the CDR3 reads CASSPTPLGQTAEQYF. For the CDR3, the DNA is TGTGCCAGCAGTCCAACACCGCTAGGACAGACCGCCGAGCAGTACTTC.

The chain combines TRBV6-6 with TRBJ1-4, with D unclear. The V end lost 8 bases, the J end lost 0 bases, and 4 bases lay between the germline ends. This CDR3 has 12 residues. CDR1 and CDR2 (germline): MNHNY, SVGAGI (reference sequence). The CDR3 sequence is CASSATNEKLFF. In nucleotides, the CDR3 is TGTGCCAGCTCTGCAACTAATGAAAAACTGTTTTTT.

The V gene is TRBV4-3, the J gene TRBJ2-7; D tentatively fits TRBD1 or TRBD2 (5 bases each). The germline gives CDR1 LGHNA, CDR2 YSLEER. V was shortened by 2 bases and J by 0 bases, with 11 bases between the two germline ends. The CDR3 consists of 15 residues. CDR3 bases: TGCGCCAGCAGCCAATCCCGGGACCACTCCTACGAGCAGTACTTC. This codes for CASSQSRDHSYEQYF.

The rearrangement links TRBV15 to TRBJ2-7; TRBD2 is a possible D gene (7 bases). V gave up 3 bases and J gave up 2 bases, with 17 bases separating them. The CDR3 extends over 16 amino acids. Germline loops: CDR1 LNHNV, CDR2 YYDKDF (reference sequence). This CDR3 is CATSSSPGRGAYEQYV. In DNA form, the CDR3 reads TGTGCCACCAGCAGTTCACCGGGGAGGGGGGCCTACGAGCAGTACGTC.

The chain has TRBV13 and TRBJ2-7; D is unclear. There are 16 residues in the CDR3. Germline V gives CDR1 PRHDT, CDR2 FYEKMQ (reference sequence). Trimming took off 5 bases at V and 2 bases at J, with 19 bases between the two ends. The CDR3 DNA follows: TGTGCCAGCAGCACACAAATAAACATTGTTCCCTACGAGCAGTACTTC. This sequence encodes CASSTQINIVPYEQYF.

This chain connects TRBV30 to TRBJ1-5; no firm D call. Germline V gene lookup returns CDR1 GTSNPN and CDR2 SVGIG (reference sequence). Deletions cut 4 bases from V and 2 bases from J, with 6 bases between. This CDR3 contains 12 residues. CDR3 sequence: CAWNDGNQPQHF. As DNA, the CDR3 is TGTGCCTGGAATGATGGCAATCAGCCCCAGCATTTT.

The chain has TRBV5-1 and TRBJ2-5; TRBD2 is a possible D gene (6 bases). The germline V gene encodes CDR1 SGHRS and CDR2 YFSETQ. The ends were cut back, 4 bases at V and 4 bases at J, with 14 bases in the middle. There are 14 residues in the CDR3. The DNA for the CDR3 is TGCGCCAGCAGCGCCCGGGACGGGGGAGAGACCCAGTACTTC. The encoded protein is CASSARDGGETQYF.

The CDR3: CASSQASLANEQFF. CDR3 in DNA: TGTGCCAGCAGCCAAGCGTCCCTGGCGAATGAGCAGTTCTTC. The rearrangement joins TRBV14 to TRBJ2-1; D is unclear. Germline CDR1 reads SGHDN; CDR2 reads FVKESK. V lost 1 base and J 7 bases, leaving 11 bases between the germline ends. CDR3 length: 14 residues.

This clone was picked up one time. This chain links TRBV6-5 with TRBJ2-7; 7 bases align to TRBD1. V gave up 0 bases and J gave up 4 bases; unmatched junction bases: 3. The CDR3 covers 14 residues. CDR1 is MNHEY, CDR2 SVGAGI, per germline. CDR3 residues: CASSYSGQVYEQYF. The DNA of the CDR3 is TGTGCCAGCAGTTACTCCGGACAGGTATACGAGCAGTACTTC.

This chain links TRBV27 with TRBJ2-1; 12 bases match TRBD1. CDR1 MNHEY and CDR2 SMNVEV come from the germline V gene (reference sequence). This CDR3 comprises 17 residues. J was trimmed by 7 bases and V by 2 bases; bases with no gene match: 9. CDR3 in amino acids: CASSLGAGQGARNEQFF. CDR3 DNA sequence: TGTGCCAGCAGTTTAGGGGCGGGACAGGGGGCGCGTAATGAGCAGTTCTTC.

The chain employs TRBV28 and TRBJ2-3, with D possibly TRBD1 on 5 matching bases. Germline-derived CDR1 and CDR2 are MDHEN and SYDVKM. The CDR3 loop spans 16 amino acids. Between the trimmed V and J ends, which lost 5 bases and 2 bases, there was a span of 17 bases. Here the CDR3 reads CASSQSGAFLTDTQYF. CDR3 sequence (DNA): TGTGCCAGCAGTCAGTCTGGGGCTTTCCTCACAGATACGCAGTATTTT.

The gene calls are TRBV6-6 and TRBJ1-1; D is unresolved. Deletions cut 8 bases from V and 0 bases from J, with 10 bases between. This CDR3 has 13 residues. Per the germline V gene, CDR1 is MNHNY and CDR2 is SVGAGI (reference sequence). The CDR3 coding sequence is TGTGCCAGCGGGGAGAACATGAACACTGAAGCTTTCTTT. It yields the protein CASGENMNTEAFF.